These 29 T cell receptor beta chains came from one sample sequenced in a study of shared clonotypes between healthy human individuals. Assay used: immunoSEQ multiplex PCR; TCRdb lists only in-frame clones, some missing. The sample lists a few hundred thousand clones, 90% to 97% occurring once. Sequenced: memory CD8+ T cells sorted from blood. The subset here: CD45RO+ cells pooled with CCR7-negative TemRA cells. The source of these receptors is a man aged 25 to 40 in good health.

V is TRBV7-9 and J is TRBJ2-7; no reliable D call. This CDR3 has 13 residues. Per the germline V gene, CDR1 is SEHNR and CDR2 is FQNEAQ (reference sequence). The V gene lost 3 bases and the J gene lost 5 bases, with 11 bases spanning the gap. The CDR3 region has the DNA TGTGCCAGCAGCTTTCTTGGGGTCCACGAGCAGTACTTC. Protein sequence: CASSFLGVHEQYF.

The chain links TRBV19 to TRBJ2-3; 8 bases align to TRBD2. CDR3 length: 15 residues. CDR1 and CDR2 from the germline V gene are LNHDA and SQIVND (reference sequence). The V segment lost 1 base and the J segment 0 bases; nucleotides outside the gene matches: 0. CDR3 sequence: CASSIASGSTDTQYF. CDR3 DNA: TGTGCCAGTAGTATAGCTAGCGGGAGCACAGATACGCAGTATTTT.

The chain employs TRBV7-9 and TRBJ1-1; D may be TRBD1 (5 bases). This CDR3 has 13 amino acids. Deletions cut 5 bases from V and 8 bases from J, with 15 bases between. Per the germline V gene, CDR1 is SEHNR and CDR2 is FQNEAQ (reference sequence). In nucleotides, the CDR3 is TGTGCCAGCAGCCGCCGTCAGGGACCCGAAGCTTTCTTT. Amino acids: CASSRRQGPEAFF.

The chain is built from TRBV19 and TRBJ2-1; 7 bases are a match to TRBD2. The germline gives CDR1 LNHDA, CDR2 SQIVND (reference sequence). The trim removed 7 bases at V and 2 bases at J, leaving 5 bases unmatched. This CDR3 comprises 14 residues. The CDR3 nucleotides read TGTGCCAGTAAGGCGGGAGACGCCTACAATGAGCAGTTCTTC. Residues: CASKAGDAYNEQFF.

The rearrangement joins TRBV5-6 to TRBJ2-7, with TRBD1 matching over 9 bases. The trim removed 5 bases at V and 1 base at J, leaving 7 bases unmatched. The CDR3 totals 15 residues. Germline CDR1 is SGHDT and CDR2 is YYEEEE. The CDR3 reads CASRSGTGNSYEQYF. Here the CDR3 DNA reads TGTGCCAGCAGGTCCGGGACAGGGAATTCCTACGAGCAGTACTTC.

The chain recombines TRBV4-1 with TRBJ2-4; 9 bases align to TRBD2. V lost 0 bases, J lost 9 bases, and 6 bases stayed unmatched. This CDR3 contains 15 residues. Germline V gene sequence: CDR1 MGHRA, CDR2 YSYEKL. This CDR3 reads CASSQEPSGNGIQYF. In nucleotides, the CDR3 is TGCGCCAGCAGCCAAGAGCCTAGCGGGAATGGCATTCAGTACTTC.

The CDR3 nucleotides read TGTGCCAGCAGTGAGAGACAGGGCATGAACACTGAAGCTTTCTTT. The encoded protein is CASSERQGMNTEAFF. This rearrangement joins TRBV6-1 to TRBJ1-1, with TRBD1 matching 7 bases. Germline values: CDR1 MNHNS, CDR2 SASEGT. Trimming at V came to 3 bases and at J to 0 bases, leaving 4 bases not matched to a gene. The CDR3 covers 15 residues.

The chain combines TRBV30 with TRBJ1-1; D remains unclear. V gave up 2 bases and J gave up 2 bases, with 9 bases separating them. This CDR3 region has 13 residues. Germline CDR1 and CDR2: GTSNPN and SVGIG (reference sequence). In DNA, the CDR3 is TGTGCCTGGAGTCCGGTGAGAAACACTGAAGCTTTCTTT. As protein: CAWSPVRNTEAFF.

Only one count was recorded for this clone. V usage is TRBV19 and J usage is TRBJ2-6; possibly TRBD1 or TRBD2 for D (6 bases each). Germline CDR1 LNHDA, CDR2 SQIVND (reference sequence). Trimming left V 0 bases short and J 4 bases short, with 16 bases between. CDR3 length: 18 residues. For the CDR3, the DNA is TGTGCCAGTAGTATAGATTCAATGGGGGGCTCAGGGGCCAACGTCCTGACTTTC. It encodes CASSIDSMGGSGANVLTF. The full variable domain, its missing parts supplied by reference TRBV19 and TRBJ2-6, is DGGITQSPKYLFRKEGQNVTLSCEQNLNHDAMYWYRQDPGQGLRLIYYSQIVNDFQKGDIAEGYSVSREKKESFPLTVTSAQKNPTAFYLCASSIDSMGGSGANVLTFGAGSRLTVL.

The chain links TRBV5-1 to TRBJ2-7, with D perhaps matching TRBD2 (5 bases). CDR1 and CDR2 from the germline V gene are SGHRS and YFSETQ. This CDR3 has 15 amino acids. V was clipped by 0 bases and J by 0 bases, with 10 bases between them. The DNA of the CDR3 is TGCGCCAGCAGCTTGGAGGGTGGGAGCTCCTACGAGCAGTACTTC. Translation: CASSLEGGSSYEQYF.

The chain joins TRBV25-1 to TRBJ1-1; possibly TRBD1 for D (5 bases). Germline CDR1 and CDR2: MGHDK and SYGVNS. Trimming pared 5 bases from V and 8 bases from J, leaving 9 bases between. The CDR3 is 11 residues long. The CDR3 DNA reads TGTGCCAGCAGTCAGGGTGGGGAAGCTTTCTTT. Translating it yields CASSQGGEAFF.

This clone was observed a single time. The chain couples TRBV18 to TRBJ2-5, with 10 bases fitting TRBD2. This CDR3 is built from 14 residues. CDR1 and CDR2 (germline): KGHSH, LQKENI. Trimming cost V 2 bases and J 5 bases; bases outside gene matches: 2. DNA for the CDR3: TGTGCCAGCTCACCAGGAGCGGGAGGGGAGACCCAGTACTTC. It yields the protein CASSPGAGGETQYF.

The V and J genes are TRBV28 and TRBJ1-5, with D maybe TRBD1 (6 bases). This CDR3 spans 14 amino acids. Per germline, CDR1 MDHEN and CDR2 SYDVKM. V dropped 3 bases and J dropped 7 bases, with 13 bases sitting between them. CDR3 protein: CASSLAGAPQPQHF. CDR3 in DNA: TGTGCCAGCAGTTTGGCAGGGGCGCCCCAGCCCCAGCATTTT.

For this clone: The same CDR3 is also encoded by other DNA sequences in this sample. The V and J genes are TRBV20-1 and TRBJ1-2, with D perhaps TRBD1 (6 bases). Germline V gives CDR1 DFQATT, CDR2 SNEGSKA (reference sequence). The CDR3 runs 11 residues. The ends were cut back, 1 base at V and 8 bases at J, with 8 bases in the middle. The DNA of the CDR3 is TGCAGTGCTAGAGCAGGGGAGGGCTACACCTTC. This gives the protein CSARAGEGYTF.

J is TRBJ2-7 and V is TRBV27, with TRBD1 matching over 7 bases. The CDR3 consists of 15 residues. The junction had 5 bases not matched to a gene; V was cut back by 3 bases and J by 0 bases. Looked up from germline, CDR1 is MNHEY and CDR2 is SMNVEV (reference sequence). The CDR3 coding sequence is TGTGCCAGCAGTTTTAACCGGGACAGCTCCTACGAGCAGTACTTC. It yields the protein CASSFNRDSSYEQYF.

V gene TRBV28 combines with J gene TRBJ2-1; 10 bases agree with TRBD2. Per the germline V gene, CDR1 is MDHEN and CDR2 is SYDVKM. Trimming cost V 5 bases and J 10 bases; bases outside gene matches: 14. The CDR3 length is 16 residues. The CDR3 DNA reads TGTGCCAGCAGTAAAAATAAAGCGGGAGGGCCGTGGGAGCAGTTCTTC. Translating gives CASSKNKAGGPWEQFF.

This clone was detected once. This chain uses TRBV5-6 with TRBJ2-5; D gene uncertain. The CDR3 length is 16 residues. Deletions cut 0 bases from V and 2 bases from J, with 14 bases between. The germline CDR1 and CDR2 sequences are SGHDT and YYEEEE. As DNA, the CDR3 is TGTGCCAGCAGCTTGGGCCCCTCTTCCGCACAAGAGACCCAGTACTTC. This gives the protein CASSLGPSSAQETQYF.

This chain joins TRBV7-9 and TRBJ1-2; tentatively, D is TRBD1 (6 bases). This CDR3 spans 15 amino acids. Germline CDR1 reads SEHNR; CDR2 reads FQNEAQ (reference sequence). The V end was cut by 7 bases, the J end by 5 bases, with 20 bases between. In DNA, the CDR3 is TGTGCCAGCACCTCGGGCACAGGGACATGGTATGGCTACACCTTC. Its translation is CASTSGTGTWYGYTF.

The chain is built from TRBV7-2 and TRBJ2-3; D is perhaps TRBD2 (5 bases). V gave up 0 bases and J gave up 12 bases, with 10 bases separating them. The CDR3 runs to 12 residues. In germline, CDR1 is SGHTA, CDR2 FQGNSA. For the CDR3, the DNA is TGTGCCAGCAGCTTAGCCGGGGTGTCACAGTATTTT. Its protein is CASSLAGVSQYF.

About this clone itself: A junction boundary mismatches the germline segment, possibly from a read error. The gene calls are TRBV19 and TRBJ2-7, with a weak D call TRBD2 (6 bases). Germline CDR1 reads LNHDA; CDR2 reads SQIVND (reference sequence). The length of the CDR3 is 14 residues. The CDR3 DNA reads TGTGCCAGTTCCCGGCGCGGGGACCCCTACGACCAGTACTTC. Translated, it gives CASSRRGDPYDQYF.

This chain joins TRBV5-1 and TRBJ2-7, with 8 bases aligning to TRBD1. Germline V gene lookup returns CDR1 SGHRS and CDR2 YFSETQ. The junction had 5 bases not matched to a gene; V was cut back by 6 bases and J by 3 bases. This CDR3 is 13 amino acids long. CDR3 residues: CASTGTGYYEQYF. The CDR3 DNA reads TGCGCCAGCACCGGGACAGGATACTACGAGCAGTACTTC.

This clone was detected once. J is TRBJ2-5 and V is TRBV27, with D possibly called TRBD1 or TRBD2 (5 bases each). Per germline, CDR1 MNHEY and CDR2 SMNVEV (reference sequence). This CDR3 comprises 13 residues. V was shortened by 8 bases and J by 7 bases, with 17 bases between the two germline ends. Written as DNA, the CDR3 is TGTGCCAGCTCCCCGGGGCTGTCAAGGACCCAGTACTTC. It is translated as CASSPGLSRTQYF.

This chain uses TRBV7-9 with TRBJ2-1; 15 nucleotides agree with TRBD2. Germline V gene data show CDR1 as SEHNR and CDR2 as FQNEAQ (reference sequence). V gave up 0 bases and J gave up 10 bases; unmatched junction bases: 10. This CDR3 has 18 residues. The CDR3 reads CASSLAGSGLAGGNEQFF. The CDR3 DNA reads TGTGCCAGCAGCTTAGCTGGATCGGGACTAGCGGGAGGAAACGAGCAGTTCTTC.

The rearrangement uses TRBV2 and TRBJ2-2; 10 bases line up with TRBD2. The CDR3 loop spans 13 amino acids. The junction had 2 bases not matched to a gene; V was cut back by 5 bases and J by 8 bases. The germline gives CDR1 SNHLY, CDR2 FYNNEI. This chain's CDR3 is CASSLAGEGELFF. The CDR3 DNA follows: TGTGCCAGCAGTCTAGCGGGAGAAGGGGAGCTGTTTTTT.

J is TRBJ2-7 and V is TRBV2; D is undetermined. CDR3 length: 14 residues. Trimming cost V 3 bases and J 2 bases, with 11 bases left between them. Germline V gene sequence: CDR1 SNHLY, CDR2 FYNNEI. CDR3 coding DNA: TGTGCCAGCAGTGATCGGCTGGGTGCCTACGAGCAGTACTTC. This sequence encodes CASSDRLGAYEQYF.

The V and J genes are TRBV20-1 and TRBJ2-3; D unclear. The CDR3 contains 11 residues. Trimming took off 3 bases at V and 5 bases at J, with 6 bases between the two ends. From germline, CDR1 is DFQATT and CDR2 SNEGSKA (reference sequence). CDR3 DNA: TGCAGTGCTAGTCCCGTAGATACGCAGTATTTT. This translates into CSASPVDTQYF.

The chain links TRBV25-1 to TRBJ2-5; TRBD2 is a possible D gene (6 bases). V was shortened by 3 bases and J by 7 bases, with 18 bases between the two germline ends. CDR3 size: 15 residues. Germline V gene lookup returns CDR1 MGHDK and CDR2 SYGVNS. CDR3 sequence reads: CASSDSGSLLVTQYF. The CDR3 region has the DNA TGTGCCAGCAGTGACTCCGGGAGTCTCCTGGTGACCCAGTACTTC.

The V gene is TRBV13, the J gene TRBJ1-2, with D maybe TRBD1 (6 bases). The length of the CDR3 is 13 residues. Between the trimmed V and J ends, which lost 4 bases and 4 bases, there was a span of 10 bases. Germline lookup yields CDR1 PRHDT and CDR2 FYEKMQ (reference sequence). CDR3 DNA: TGTGCCAGCAGCTCGGGGGGCGCCTATGGCTACACCTTC. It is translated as CASSSGGAYGYTF.

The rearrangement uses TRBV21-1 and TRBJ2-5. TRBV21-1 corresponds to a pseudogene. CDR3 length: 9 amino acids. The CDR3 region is CASNETQYF. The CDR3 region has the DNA TGTGCCAGCAACGAGACCCAGTACTTC.